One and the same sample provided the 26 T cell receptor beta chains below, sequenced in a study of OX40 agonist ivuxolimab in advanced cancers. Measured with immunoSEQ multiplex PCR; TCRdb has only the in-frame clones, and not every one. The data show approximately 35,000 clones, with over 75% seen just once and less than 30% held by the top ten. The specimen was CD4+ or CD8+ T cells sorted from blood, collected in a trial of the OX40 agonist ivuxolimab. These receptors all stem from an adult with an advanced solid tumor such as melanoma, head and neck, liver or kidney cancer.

For the CDR3, the DNA is TGTGCCAGCAGCGAAACCAGGGGGGATACGCAGTATTTT. This translates into CASSETRGDTQYF. The chain has TRBV6-4 and TRBJ2-3; TRBD1 matches at 7 bases. CDR3 size: 13 residues. V lost 6 bases to trimming and J lost 6 bases; unmatched junction nucleotides: 6. Germline V gives CDR1 MRHNA, CDR2 SNTAGT.

This CDR3 reads CASSAYRELAPLHF. CDR3 DNA: TGTGCCAGCAGCGCATACAGGGAGTTGGCACCCCTCCACTTT. The chain joins TRBV7-8 to TRBJ1-6; D perhaps matches TRBD1 (6 bases). V lost 5 bases and J 11 bases, leaving 16 bases between the germline ends. CDR3 length: 14 amino acids. The germline CDR1 and CDR2 sequences are SGHVS and FQNEAQ.

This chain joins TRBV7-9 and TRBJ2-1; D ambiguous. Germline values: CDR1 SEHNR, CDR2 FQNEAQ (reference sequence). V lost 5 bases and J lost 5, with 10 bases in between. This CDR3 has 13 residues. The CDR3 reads CASSLLLDNEQFF. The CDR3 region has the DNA TGTGCCAGCAGCCTGCTATTAGACAATGAGCAGTTCTTC.

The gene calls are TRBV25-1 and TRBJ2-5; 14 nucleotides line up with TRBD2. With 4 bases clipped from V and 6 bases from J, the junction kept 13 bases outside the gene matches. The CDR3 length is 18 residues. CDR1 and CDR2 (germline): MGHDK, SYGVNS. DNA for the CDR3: TGTGCCAGCAGTGTCCACGGAGGGGGACTAGCGGGGGAGAAGACCCAGTACTTC. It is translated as CASSVHGGGLAGEKTQYF.

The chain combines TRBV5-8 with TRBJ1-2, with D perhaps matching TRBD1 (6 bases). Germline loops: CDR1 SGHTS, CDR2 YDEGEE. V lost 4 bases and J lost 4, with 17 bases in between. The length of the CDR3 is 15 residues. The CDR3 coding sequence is TGTGCCAGCAGCCCCTTTGGGCAGGGGACCTATGGCTACACCTTC. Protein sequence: CASSPFGQGTYGYTF.

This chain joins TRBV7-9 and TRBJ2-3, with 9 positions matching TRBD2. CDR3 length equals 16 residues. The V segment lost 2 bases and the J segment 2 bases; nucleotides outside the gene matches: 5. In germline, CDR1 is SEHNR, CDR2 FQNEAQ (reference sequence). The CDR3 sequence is CASSLLTSGYTDTQYF. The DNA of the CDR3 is TGTGCCAGCAGCTTACTGACTAGCGGTTACACAGATACGCAGTATTTT.

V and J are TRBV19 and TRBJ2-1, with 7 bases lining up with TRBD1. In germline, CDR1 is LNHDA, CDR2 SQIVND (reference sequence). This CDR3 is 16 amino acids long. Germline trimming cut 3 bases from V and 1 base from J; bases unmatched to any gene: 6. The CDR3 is CASSIITGQSYNEQFF. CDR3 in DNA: TGTGCCAGTAGTATTATTACGGGACAGTCCTACAATGAGCAGTTCTTC.

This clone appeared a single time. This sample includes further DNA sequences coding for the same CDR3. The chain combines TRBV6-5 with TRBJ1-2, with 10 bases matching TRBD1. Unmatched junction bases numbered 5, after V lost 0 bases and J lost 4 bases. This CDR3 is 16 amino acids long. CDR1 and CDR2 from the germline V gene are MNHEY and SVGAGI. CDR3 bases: TGTGCCAGCAGTTACTCACGGACAGGGGGAGGCTATGGCTACACCTTC. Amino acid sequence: CASSYSRTGGGYGYTF.

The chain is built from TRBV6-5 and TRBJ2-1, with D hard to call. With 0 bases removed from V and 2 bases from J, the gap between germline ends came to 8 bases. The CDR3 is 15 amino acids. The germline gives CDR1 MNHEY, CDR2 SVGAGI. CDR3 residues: CASSYSSTPYNEQFF. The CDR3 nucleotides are TGTGCCAGCAGTTACTCGAGCACTCCCTACAATGAGCAGTTCTTC.

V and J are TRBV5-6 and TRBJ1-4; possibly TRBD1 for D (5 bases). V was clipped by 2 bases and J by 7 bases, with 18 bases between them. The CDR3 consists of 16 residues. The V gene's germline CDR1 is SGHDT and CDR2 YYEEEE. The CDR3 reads CASSFTPTEPPEKLFF. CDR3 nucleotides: TGTGCCAGCAGCTTTACCCCGACAGAGCCCCCTGAAAAACTGTTTTTT. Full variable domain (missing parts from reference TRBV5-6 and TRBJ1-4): DAGVTQSPTHLIKTRGQQVTLRCSPKSGHDTVSWYQQALGQGPQFIFQYYEEEERQRGNFPDRFSGHQFPNYSSELNVNALLLGDSALYLCASSFTPTEPPEKLFFGSGTQLSVL.

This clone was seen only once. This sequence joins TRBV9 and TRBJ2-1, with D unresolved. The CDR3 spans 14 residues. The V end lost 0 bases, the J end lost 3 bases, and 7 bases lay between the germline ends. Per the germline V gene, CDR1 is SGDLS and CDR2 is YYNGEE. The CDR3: CASSVGQVYNEQFF. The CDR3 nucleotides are TGTGCCAGCAGCGTAGGGCAGGTCTACAATGAGCAGTTCTTC.

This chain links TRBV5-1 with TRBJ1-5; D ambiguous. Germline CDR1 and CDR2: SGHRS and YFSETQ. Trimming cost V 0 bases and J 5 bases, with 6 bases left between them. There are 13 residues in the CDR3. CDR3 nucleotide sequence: TGCGCCAGCAGCTTGGGGCCGGATCAGCCCCAGCATTTT. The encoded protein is CASSLGPDQPQHF. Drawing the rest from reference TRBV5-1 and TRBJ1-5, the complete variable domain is KAGVTQTPRYLIKTRGQQVTLSCSPISGHRSVSWYQQTPGQGLQFLFEYFSETQRNKGNFPGRFSGRQFSNSRSEMNVSTLELGDSALYLCASSLGPDQPQHFGDGTRLSIL.

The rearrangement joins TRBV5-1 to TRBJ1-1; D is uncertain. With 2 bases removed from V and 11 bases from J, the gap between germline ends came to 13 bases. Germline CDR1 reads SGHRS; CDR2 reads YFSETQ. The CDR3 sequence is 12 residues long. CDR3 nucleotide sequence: TGCGCCAGCAGCTTCAGTGGCCCGAAGGCTTTCTTT. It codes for CASSFSGPKAFF.

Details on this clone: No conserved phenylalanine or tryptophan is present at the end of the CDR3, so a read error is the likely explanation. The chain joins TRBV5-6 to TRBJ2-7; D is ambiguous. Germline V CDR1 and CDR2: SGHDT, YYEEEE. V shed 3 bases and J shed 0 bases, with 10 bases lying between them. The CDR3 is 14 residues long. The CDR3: CASSSWGISYEQYS. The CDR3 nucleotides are TGTGCCAGCAGCTCGTGGGGTATCTCCTACGAGCAGTACTCC.

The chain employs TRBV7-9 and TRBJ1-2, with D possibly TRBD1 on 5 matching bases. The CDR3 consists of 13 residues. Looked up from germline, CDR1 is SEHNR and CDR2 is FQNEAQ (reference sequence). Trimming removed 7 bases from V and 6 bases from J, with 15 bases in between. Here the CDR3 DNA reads TGTGCCAGCACCCCGGGGGTTAAGGATGGCTACACCTTC. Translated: CASTPGVKDGYTF.

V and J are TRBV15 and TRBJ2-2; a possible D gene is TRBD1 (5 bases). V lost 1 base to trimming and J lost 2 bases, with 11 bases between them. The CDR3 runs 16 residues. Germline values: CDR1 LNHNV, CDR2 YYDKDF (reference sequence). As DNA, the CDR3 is TGTGCCACCAGCAGAGTTGGGGCACCAAACACCGGGGAGCTGTTTTTT. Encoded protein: CATSRVGAPNTGELFF.

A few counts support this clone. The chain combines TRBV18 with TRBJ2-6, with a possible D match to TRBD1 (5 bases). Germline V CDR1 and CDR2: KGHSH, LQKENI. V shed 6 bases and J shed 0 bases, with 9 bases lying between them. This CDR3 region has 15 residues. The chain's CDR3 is CASSGQSSGANVLTF. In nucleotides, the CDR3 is TGTGCCAGCTCGGGGCAAAGCTCTGGGGCCAACGTCCTGACTTTC.

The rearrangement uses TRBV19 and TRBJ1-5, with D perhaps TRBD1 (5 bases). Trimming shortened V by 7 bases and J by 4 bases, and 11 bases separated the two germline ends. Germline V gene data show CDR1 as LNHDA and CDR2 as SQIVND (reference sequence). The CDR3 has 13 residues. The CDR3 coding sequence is TGTGCCAGTATGGGGGAGGGGAATCAGCCCCAGCATTTT. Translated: CASMGEGNQPQHF. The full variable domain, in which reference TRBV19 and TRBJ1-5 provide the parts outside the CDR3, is DGGITQSPKYLFRKEGQNVTLSCEQNLNHDAMYWYRQDPGQGLRLIYYSQIVNDFQKGDIAEGYSVSREKKESFPLTVTSAQKNPTAFYLCASMGEGNQPQHFGDGTRLSIL.

The CDR3: CASSLSTGVDEQFF. In nucleotides, the CDR3 is TGTGCCAGCTCACTGAGTACAGGGGTTGATGAGCAGTTCTTC. The V and J genes are TRBV18 and TRBJ2-1; 7 bases are shared with TRBD1. The CDR3 is 14 amino acids. The trim removed 4 bases at V and 8 bases at J, leaving 8 bases unmatched. CDR1 KGHSH and CDR2 LQKENI come from the germline V gene.

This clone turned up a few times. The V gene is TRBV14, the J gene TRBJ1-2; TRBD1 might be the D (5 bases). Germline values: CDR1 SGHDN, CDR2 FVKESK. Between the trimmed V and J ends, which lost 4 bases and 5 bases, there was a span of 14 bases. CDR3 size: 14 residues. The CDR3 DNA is TGTGCCAGCAGCCCGGCAGGGATTAGTTATGGCTACACCTTC. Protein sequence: CASSPAGISYGYTF.

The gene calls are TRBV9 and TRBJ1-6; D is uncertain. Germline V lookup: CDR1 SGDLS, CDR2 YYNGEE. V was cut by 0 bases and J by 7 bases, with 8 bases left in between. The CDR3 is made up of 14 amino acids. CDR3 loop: CASSVAHMNSPLHF. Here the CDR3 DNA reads TGTGCCAGCAGCGTAGCACACATGAATTCACCCCTCCACTTT.

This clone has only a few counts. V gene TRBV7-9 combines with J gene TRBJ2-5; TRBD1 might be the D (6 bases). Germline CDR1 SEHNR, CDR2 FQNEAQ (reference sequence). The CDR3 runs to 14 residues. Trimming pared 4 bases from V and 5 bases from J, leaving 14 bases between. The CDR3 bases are TGTGCCAGCAGCTCGTGGACAGTGGATGAGACCCAGTACTTC. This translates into CASSSWTVDETQYF. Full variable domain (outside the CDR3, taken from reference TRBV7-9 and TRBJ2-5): DTGVSQNPRHKITKRGQNVTFRCDPISEHNRLYWYRQTLGQGPEFLTYFQNEAQLEKSRLLSDRFSAERPKGSFSTLEIQRTEQGDSAMYLCASSSWTVDETQYFGPGTRLLVL.

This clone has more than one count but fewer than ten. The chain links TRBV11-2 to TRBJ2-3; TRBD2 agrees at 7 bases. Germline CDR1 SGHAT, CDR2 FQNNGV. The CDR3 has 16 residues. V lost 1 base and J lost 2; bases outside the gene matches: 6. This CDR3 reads CASSLGSSGYTDTQYF. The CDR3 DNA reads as TGTGCCAGCAGCTTAGGATCTAGCGGATACACAGATACGCAGTATTTT. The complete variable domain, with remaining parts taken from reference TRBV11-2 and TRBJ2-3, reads EAGVAQSPRYKIIEKRQSVAFWCNPISGHATLYWYQQILGQGPKLLIQFQNNGVVDDSQLPKDRFSAERLKGVDSTLKIQPAKLEDSAVYLCASSLGSSGYTDTQYFGPGTRLTVL.

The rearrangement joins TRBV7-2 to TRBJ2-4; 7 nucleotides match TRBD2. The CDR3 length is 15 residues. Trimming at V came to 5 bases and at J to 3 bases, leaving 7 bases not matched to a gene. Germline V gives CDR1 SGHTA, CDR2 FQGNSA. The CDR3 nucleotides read TGTGCCAGCAGCGGAGGGAGGGCAGTCAAAAACATTCAGTACTTC. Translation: CASSGGRAVKNIQYF. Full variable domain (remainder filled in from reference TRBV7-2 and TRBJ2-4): GAGVSQSPSNKVTEKGKDVELRCDPISGHTALYWYRQSLGQGLEFLIYFQGNSAPDKSGLPSDRFSAERTGGSVSTLTIQRTQQEDSAVYLCASSGGRAVKNIQYFGAGTRLSVL.

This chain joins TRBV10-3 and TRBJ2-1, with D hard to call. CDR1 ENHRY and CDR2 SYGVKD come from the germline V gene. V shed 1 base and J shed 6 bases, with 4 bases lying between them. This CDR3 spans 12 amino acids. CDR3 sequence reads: CAISEFSNEQFF. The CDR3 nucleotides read TGTGCCATCAGTGAGTTTAGCAATGAGCAGTTCTTC.

The CDR3 here is CASSLDGIGGNTIYF. CDR3 nucleotide sequence: TGCGCCAGCAGCTTGGATGGGATAGGTGGAAACACCATATATTTT. The chain couples TRBV5-1 to TRBJ1-3; D not resolved. This CDR3 is 15 amino acids long. The V end was cut by 0 bases, the J end by 3 bases, with 10 bases between. Germline loops: CDR1 SGHRS, CDR2 YFSETQ.